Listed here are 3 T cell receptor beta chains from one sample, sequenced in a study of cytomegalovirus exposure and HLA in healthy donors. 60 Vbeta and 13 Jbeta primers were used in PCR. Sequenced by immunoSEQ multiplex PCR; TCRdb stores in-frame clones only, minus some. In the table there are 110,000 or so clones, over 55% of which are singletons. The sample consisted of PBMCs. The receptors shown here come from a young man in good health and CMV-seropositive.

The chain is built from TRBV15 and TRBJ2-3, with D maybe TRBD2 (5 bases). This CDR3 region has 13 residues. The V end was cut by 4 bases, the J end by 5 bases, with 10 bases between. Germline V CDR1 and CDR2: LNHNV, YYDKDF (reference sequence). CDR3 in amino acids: CATSTVRGDTQYF. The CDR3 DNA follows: TGTGCCACCAGCACCGTACGGGGAGATACGCAGTATTTT.

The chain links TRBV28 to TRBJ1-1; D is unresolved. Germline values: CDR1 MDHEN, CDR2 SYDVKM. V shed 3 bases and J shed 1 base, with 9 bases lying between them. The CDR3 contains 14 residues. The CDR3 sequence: CASSLGRGNTEAFF. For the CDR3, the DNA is TGTGCCAGCAGTTTGGGTCGGGGGAACACTGAAGCTTTCTTT.

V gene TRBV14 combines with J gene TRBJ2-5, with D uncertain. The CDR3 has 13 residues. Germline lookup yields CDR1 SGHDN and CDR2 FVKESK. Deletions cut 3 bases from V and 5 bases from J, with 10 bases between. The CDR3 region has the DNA TGTGCCAGCAGCCACGTCGGGTCGGAGACCCAGTACTTC. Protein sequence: CASSHVGSETQYF.